The 18 T cell receptor beta chains reported below all come from one sample, sequenced in a study of blood T cell repertoires in COVID-19 (TCRdb year 2020). Receptor amplification or capture employed the immunoSEQ multiplex PCR assay. TCRdb provides this immuneACCESS table in a form limited to in-frame rearrangements. Some clones are lacking; in checked studies, under half of them reflect an unresolved V gene, and why the rest are absent is not known. This sample holds 130,000 to 150,000 clones; 80% to 90% were observed only once. The ten most abundant clones make up less than 45% of the sample. The specimen sequenced was peripheral blood. These receptors originate from a man between 50 and 59 years old who had recovered from COVID-19.

The rearrangement uses TRBV6-6 and TRBJ1-2; the match to TRBD1 covers 7 bases. The V segment lost 9 bases and the J segment 2 bases; nucleotides outside the gene matches: 15. The CDR3 runs to 16 residues. Germline lookup yields CDR1 MNHNY and CDR2 SVGAGI (reference sequence). The CDR3 DNA follows: TGTGCCAGTCAATCAACACGTACAGGGGTAAACTATGGCTACACCTTC. Translated, it gives CASQSTRTGVNYGYTF.

In its sample, this clone was seen a few times. The genes are TRBV6-2 or TRBV6-3 and TRBJ1-1; 8 nucleotides line up with TRBD1. V shed 2 bases and J 6 bases; nucleotides not matched to a gene: 11. CDR3 length: 16 residues. Germline V CDR1 and CDR2: MNHEY, SVGEGT. CDR3 nucleotide sequence: TGTGCCAGCAGTTACCCCCTGGACAGGGCCGAAGCTGAAGCTTTCTTT. Translating gives CASSYPLDRAEAEAFF.

This rearrangement joins TRBV6-2 or TRBV6-3 to TRBJ1-1, with 8 bases fitting TRBD1. The length of the CDR3 is 17 residues. CDR1 is MNHEY, CDR2 SVGEGT, per germline. J was trimmed by 0 bases and V by 4 bases; bases with no gene match: 10. CDR3 amino acids: CASSSLKTGALNTEAFF. In nucleotides, the CDR3 is TGTGCCAGCAGTTCCTTGAAGACAGGGGCCCTGAACACTGAAGCTTTCTTT.

The rearrangement links TRBV4-3 to TRBJ1-3, with D unresolved. Per the germline V gene, CDR1 is LGHNA and CDR2 is YSLEER. Trimming removed 0 bases from V and 4 bases from J, with 10 bases in between. CDR3 length equals 15 residues. The CDR3 spells CASSQDNGRGNTIYF. CDR3 DNA: TGCGCCAGCAGCCAAGATAATGGCCGCGGAAACACCATATATTTT.

CDR3 nucleotide sequence: TGTGCCAGCAGCGTAGGCAGGGGGCACGAAACTAATGAAAAACTGTTTTTT. Its protein product is CASSVGRGHETNEKLFF. The V call is TRBV9, the J call TRBJ1-4; the match to TRBD1 covers 8 bases. Germline loops: CDR1 SGDLS, CDR2 YYNGEE. The CDR3 has 17 residues. V was clipped by 0 bases and J by 1 base; unmatched bases: 5.

The CDR3 reads CAWSGPGTFYGYTF. The CDR3 region has the DNA TGTGCCTGGAGTGGCCCGGGGACATTCTATGGCTACACCTTC. V usage is TRBV30 and J usage is TRBJ1-2, with a tentative D call TRBD1 (6 bases). V lost 1 base, J lost 4 bases, and 13 bases lay in between. Germline CDR1 is GTSNPN and CDR2 is SVGIG (reference sequence). The CDR3 sequence is 14 residues long.

The rearrangement joins TRBV5-1 to TRBJ2-7, with no clear D. The length of the CDR3 is 14 residues. V was pared by 0 bases and J by 3 bases, with 10 bases between. Germline CDR1 and CDR2: SGHRS and YFSETQ. The CDR3 protein is CASSLGLDLYEQYF. CDR3 nucleotides: TGCGCCAGCAGCTTGGGACTCGACCTCTACGAGCAGTACTTC.

The V gene is TRBV6-2 or TRBV6-3, the J gene TRBJ2-7; 7 bases agree with TRBD1. CDR1 and CDR2 from the germline V gene are MNHEY and SVGEGT. The V segment lost 2 bases and the J segment 0 bases; nucleotides outside the gene matches: 13. The CDR3 totals 18 residues. CDR3 nucleotide sequence: TGTGCCAGCAGTTACCAGTACATCCGGGACAGAAACTCCTACGAGCAGTACTTC. This encodes CASSYQYIRDRNSYEQYF.

The chain has TRBV5-1 and TRBJ2-3, with TRBD1 matching over 7 bases. The CDR3 has 15 residues. Germline V CDR1 and CDR2: SGHRS, YFSETQ. With V trimmed by 0 bases and J by 1 base, 2 bases remained unmatched. As DNA, the CDR3 is TGCGCCAGCAGCTTGGCTCAGGGGGGCACAGATACGCAGTATTTT. This encodes CASSLAQGGTDTQYF.

The chain joins TRBV6-6 to TRBJ2-7, with D possibly matching TRBD2 (5 bases). V was clipped by 7 bases and J by 5 bases, with 18 bases between them. Germline V lookup: CDR1 MNHNY, CDR2 SVGAGI (reference sequence). The CDR3 runs to 14 residues. CDR3 nucleotides: TGTGCCAGCAAAAAAGAGGGTATTGGAAACGAGCAGTACTTC. Translating it yields CASKKEGIGNEQYF.

The chain combines TRBV4-1 with TRBJ1-6, with D unclear. The germline V and J ends were trimmed by 1 base and 10 bases, with 8 bases remaining between them. The CDR3 consists of 13 residues. The germline V gene has CDR1 MGHRA and CDR2 YSYEKL. The CDR3 bases are TGCGCCAGCAGCCAAGTTCCGGGATCACCCCTCCACTTT. Residues: CASSQVPGSPLHF.

The chain is built from TRBV19 and TRBJ1-1; D unresolved. The germline V gene has CDR1 LNHDA and CDR2 SQIVND (reference sequence). Trimming shortened V by 5 bases and J by 0 bases, and 13 bases separated the two germline ends. The CDR3 contains 15 residues. This CDR3 reads CASSHRREVNTEAFF. CDR3 nucleotide sequence: TGTGCCAGTAGTCACCGACGGGAGGTGAACACTGAAGCTTTCTTT.

The gene calls are TRBV5-5 and TRBJ1-2; no definite D call. Per germline, CDR1 SGHKS and CDR2 YYEKEE (reference sequence). This CDR3 contains 18 residues. Deletions cut 4 bases from V and 2 bases from J, with 24 bases between. The CDR3 bases are TGTGCCAGCAGCAGCTTCGAGGCCGTGAATCCGTTAAACTATGGCTACACCTTC. Protein product: CASSSFEAVNPLNYGYTF.

In its sample, this clone was seen once. The chain links TRBV4-3 to TRBJ2-2, with 7 positions matching TRBD1. CDR3 length: 14 amino acids. Per germline, CDR1 LGHNA and CDR2 YSLEER. Germline trimming cut 6 bases from V and 0 bases from J; bases unmatched to any gene: 1. The CDR3 loop reads CASRQGANTGELFF. CDR3 nucleotides: TGCGCCAGCAGGCAGGGGGCGAACACCGGGGAGCTGTTTTTT.

The chain links TRBV7-8 to TRBJ1-5, with a tentative D call TRBD1 (6 bases). Germline-derived CDR1 and CDR2 are SGHVS and FQNEAQ. Trimming pared 1 base from V and 0 bases from J, leaving 13 bases between. The CDR3 totals 17 residues. This chain's CDR3 is CASSLVQTGHSNQPQHF. The CDR3 nucleotides are TGTGCCAGCAGCTTAGTACAGACGGGACATAGCAATCAGCCCCAGCATTTT.

This sequence joins TRBV5-1 and TRBJ1-2; TRBD1 matches at 8 bases. The junction had 7 bases not matched to a gene; V was cut back by 6 bases and J by 0 bases. In germline, CDR1 is SGHRS, CDR2 YFSETQ. The CDR3 runs 15 residues. The CDR3 sequence: CASTSGQGTNYGYTF. The CDR3 DNA follows: TGCGCCAGCACCTCCGGACAGGGAACTAACTATGGCTACACCTTC. Filled out from reference TRBV5-1 and TRBJ1-2, the complete variable domain reads KAGVTQTPRYLIKTRGQQVTLSCSPISGHRSVSWYQQTPGQGLQFLFEYFSETQRNKGNFPGRFSGRQFSNSRSEMNVSTLELGDSALYLCASTSGQGTNYGYTFGSGTRLTVV.

The rearrangement uses TRBV6-2 or TRBV6-3 and TRBJ2-1; D is possibly TRBD2 (7 bases). The CDR3 extends over 16 amino acids. Germline CDR1 MNHEY, CDR2 SVGEGT. V lost 0 bases to trimming and J lost 8 bases, with 17 bases between them. CDR3 sequence (DNA): TGTGCCAGCAGTTACTCAGAGGGGGGGCCAGCCCATGAGCAGTTCTTC. It specifies CASSYSEGGPAHEQFF.

This clone was counted between two and nine times. V usage is TRBV27 and J usage is TRBJ2-1; D may be TRBD1 (5 bases). CDR1 is MNHEY, CDR2 SMNVEV, per germline (reference sequence). The V end lost 6 bases, the J end lost 1 base, and 10 bases lay between the germline ends. CDR3 size: 14 residues. CDR3: CASRGPGSYNEQFF. Written as DNA, the CDR3 is TGTGCCAGCAGGGGGCCAGGGTCCTACAATGAGCAGTTCTTC.